The clone carrying this T cell receptor beta chain appeared a few times. Using its own MiXCR run on the RT-PCR reads, TCRdb lists one record per CDR3 protein. Among 190,000 or so distinct CDR3 sequences, around 41% were seen once, and the ten largest hold 9.5% to 13%. Germline CDR1 MNHEY, CDR2 SVGEGT. V was trimmed by 5 bases and J by 5 bases, leaving 14 bases between them. CDR3 length: 14 residues. These data are taken from a study of patients and donors after allogeneic stem cell transplantation. This TCR came from a human donor who was either an allogeneic HSCT recipient or a stem cell or donor lymphocyte infusion donor (not recorded which). It is not recorded whose cells these are; they may come from a transplant donor. The rearrangement uses TRBV6-2 or TRBV6-3 and TRBJ2-3, with D perhaps TRBD2 (5 bases). Sequenced sample: blood, either unsorted or a sorted T cell fraction (not recorded which). The DNA for the CDR3 is TGTGCCAGCAGTCCGGGGTTTGAGGTAGATACGCAGTATTTT. It yields the protein CASSPGFEVDTQYF.